Presented here are 8 T cell receptor beta chains from one specimen sequenced in a study of blood T cell repertoires in COVID-19. TCRdb keeps only in-frame clones here, not all; method: immunoSEQ multiplex PCR. Seen here are 50,000 to 70,000 clones, more than 70% observed once, and the top ten hold 6.9%. Material: peripheral blood. These receptor sequences come from a man between 60 and 75 years old with active or convalescent COVID-19.

Points on this clone: One junction end does not reproduce the germline sequence, and a read error may be involved. The chain is built from TRBV19 and TRBJ1-1, with D maybe TRBD1 (6 bases). Germline CDR1 reads LNHDA; CDR2 reads SQIVND (reference sequence). There are 13 residues in the CDR3. The CDR3 region is CASEDRHNTEAFF. The DNA of the CDR3 is TGTGCCAGTGAAGACAGGCATAACACTGAAGCCTTCTTT.

This chain uses TRBV5-4 with TRBJ1-2; TRBD1 is a possible D gene (6 bases). The V and J ends lost 6 bases and 4 bases respectively, with 13 bases between them. The length of the CDR3 is 13 residues. Germline V CDR1 and CDR2: SGHNT, YYREEE (reference sequence). As DNA, the CDR3 is TGTGCCAGCAACGCGGACAGTCTCTATGGCTACACCTTC. Its protein product is CASNADSLYGYTF.

A single count supports this clone. For the CDR3, the DNA is TGCGCCAGCAGCCCTACGGGAGGGGGCTTAAGCAATCAGCCCCAGCATTTT. It translates to CASSPTGGGLSNQPQHF. J is TRBJ1-5 and V is TRBV4-1; 7 bases are shared with TRBD1. CDR1 MGHRA and CDR2 YSYEKL come from the germline V gene. The J segment lost 1 base and the V segment lost 4 bases, leaving 10 bases of the junction unmatched. The CDR3 is 17 residues long.

V and J are TRBV11-3 and TRBJ2-1; TRBD2 agrees at 7 bases. CDR1 SGHNT and CDR2 YENEEA come from the germline V gene. CDR3 size: 14 residues. Trimming took 3 bases from V and 9 from J; bases not matched to a gene: 8. The CDR3 spells CASSLLAESGEQFF. The DNA for the CDR3 is TGTGCCAGCAGCTTGCTAGCGGAATCCGGTGAGCAGTTCTTC.

CDR3 nucleotides: TGCGCCAGCAGTCAATCTTGGAGGAGGGGTGAAGGGTTTAGCAATCAGCCCCAGCATTTT. Translating it yields CASSQSWRRGEGFSNQPQHF. The V call is TRBV23-1, the J call TRBJ1-5, with D perhaps matching TRBD1 (5 bases). TRBV23-1 is an ORF, with its function uncertain. V lost 0 bases and J 0 bases, leaving 21 bases between the germline ends. The length of the CDR3 is 20 residues.

The V and J genes are TRBV7-6 and TRBJ1-4, with TRBD1 identical over 8 bases. This CDR3 is 15 amino acids long. CDR1 is SGHVS, CDR2 FNYEAQ, per germline. J gave up 8 bases and V 5 bases, and 10 bases lay outside the gene matches. This chain's CDR3 is CASSPIGQGIEKLFF. DNA for the CDR3: TGTGCCAGCAGCCCCATTGGACAGGGCATAGAAAAACTGTTTTTT.

The rearrangement uses TRBV28 and TRBJ2-7, with TRBD1 matching over 7 bases. V lost 3 bases and J lost 2; bases outside the gene matches: 4. CDR3 length equals 14 residues. The germline gives CDR1 MDHEN, CDR2 SYDVKM. CDR3 sequence (DNA): TGTGCCAGCAGTTTTGCAGGGGGAACCTACGAGCAGTACTTC. This codes for CASSFAGGTYEQYF.

The rearrangement links TRBV5-5 to TRBJ1-5, with D maybe TRBD1 (5 bases). Germline V CDR1 and CDR2: SGHKS, YYEKEE (reference sequence). CDR3 length: 15 residues. Trimming pared 1 base from V and 7 bases from J, leaving 15 bases between. CDR3 sequence (DNA): TGTGCCAGCAGCTTGTCCGCGGGGGTCTGGCAGCCCCAGCATTTT. This translates into CASSLSAGVWQPQHF.